These T cell receptor beta chains were read from a single sample in a study of T cell repertoires in cytomegalovirus infection. TCRdb re-analysed the reads in MiXCR, keeping a single row per CDR3 protein. The sample lists over 200,000 distinct CDR3 sequences, roughly an eighth seen once, with roughly 9.7% in the top ten. The specimen was PBMCs. All receptors come from a human donor in good health (CMV status not recorded). Some clones in this sample may be carry-over from other donors' samples. Both conserved end residues are part of each CDR3. Fields, in order: CDR3 protein, CDR3 DNA, D gene, clone size, J gene, V gene. D genes are given only for firm matches. Some rows have no size entry. The others give once, few or many, or a class for an expanded clone.

cdr3_aa: CASSYSASSYEQYF; cdr3_nt: TGTGCCAGCAGTTATTCAGCGTCCTCCTACGAGCAGTACTTC; d_call: .; clone_size: few; j_call: TRBJ2-7; v_call: TRBV6-5
cdr3_aa: CASRGDSLYEAFF; cdr3_nt: TGTGCCAGCAGGGGGGACAGCCTTTATGAAGCTTTCTTT; d_call: TRBD1; clone_size: many; j_call: TRBJ1-1; v_call: TRBV7-2
cdr3_aa: CASSPLGTGTGNTEAFF; cdr3_nt: TGTGCCAGCTCACCACTAGGAACCGGGACAGGGAACACTGAAGCTTTCTTT; d_call: TRBD1; clone_size: few; j_call: TRBJ1-1; v_call: TRBV18
cdr3_aa: CASSLDAMRGLAGELFF; cdr3_nt: TGTGCCAGCAGCTTAGATGCGATGCGAGGGCTTGCCGGGGAGCTGTTTTTT; d_call: .; clone_size: many; j_call: TRBJ2-2; v_call: TRBV7-2
cdr3_aa: CASSQSPRRGQETQYF; cdr3_nt: TGCGCCAGCAGTCAATCTCCAAGGAGAGGACAAGAGACCCAGTACTTC; d_call: .; clone_size: .; j_call: TRBJ2-5; v_call: TRBV23-1
cdr3_aa: CAGSFSGGYEQYF; cdr3_nt: TGTGCCGGCAGTTTTAGCGGAGGCTACGAGCAGTACTTC; d_call: .; clone_size: .; j_call: TRBJ2-7; v_call: TRBV6-2/TRBV6-3
cdr3_aa: CASTPGGSASGNTIYF; cdr3_nt: TGTGCCAGCACCCCCGGGGGATCCGCCTCTGGAAACACCATATATTTT; d_call: .; clone_size: many; j_call: TRBJ1-3; v_call: TRBV6-6
cdr3_aa: CASTPEGSTDTQYF; cdr3_nt: TGTGCCAGTACCCCGGAGGGATCTACAGATACGCAGTATTTT; d_call: .; clone_size: .; j_call: TRBJ2-3; v_call: TRBV19
cdr3_aa: CASSAVTDNSPLHF; cdr3_nt: TGTGCCAGCAGCGCCGTGACAGATAATTCACCCCTCCACTTT; d_call: .; clone_size: few; j_call: TRBJ1-6; v_call: TRBV11-1
cdr3_aa: CSAKEAAPAQYF; cdr3_nt: TGCAGTGCTAAAGAAGCAGCCCCGGCCCAGTACTTC; d_call: .; clone_size: few; j_call: TRBJ2-5; v_call: TRBV20-1
cdr3_aa: CASSPGGLAADTQYF; cdr3_nt: TGTGCCAGCAGTCCTGGCGGGCTAGCGGCAGATACGCAGTATTTT; d_call: TRBD2; clone_size: many; j_call: TRBJ2-3; v_call: TRBV12-3/TRBV12-4
cdr3_aa: CASSEIGQGARLIEAFF; cdr3_nt: TGTGCCAGCAGTGAGATAGGGCAGGGGGCGCGTCTAATTGAAGCTTTCTTT; d_call: TRBD1; clone_size: .; j_call: TRBJ1-1; v_call: TRBV2
cdr3_aa: CASSQTRRGSDEQFF; cdr3_nt: TGCGCCAGCAGCCAGACTAGGAGAGGCTCGGATGAGCAGTTCTTC; d_call: .; clone_size: many; j_call: TRBJ2-1; v_call: TRBV5-1
cdr3_aa: CASSDPGQRLAGANTGELFF; cdr3_nt: TGTGCCAGCAGCGACCCGGGACAGCGACTAGCGGGAGCGAACACCGGGGAGCTGTTTTTT; d_call: TRBD2; clone_size: many; j_call: TRBJ2-2; v_call: TRBV7-8
cdr3_aa: CASSVKRNTGELFF; cdr3_nt: TGTGCCAGTAGTGTGAAAAGGAACACCGGGGAGCTGTTTTTT; d_call: .; clone_size: .; j_call: TRBJ2-2; v_call: TRBV19
cdr3_aa: CASSPSRRDPYQPQHF; cdr3_nt: TGTGCCAGCAGTCCCTCCAGGCGGGACCCTTATCAGCCCCAGCATTTT; d_call: .; clone_size: many; j_call: TRBJ1-5; v_call: TRBV12-3/TRBV12-4
cdr3_aa: CASSSGTGVIYGYTF; cdr3_nt: TGTGCCAGCAGTTCCGGGACAGGGGTAATCTATGGCTACACCTTC; d_call: TRBD1; clone_size: few; j_call: TRBJ1-2; v_call: TRBV28
cdr3_aa: CASSSSGGAEDTQYF; cdr3_nt: TGTGCCAGCAGCTCGAGCGGGGGGGCCGAAGATACGCAGTATTTT; d_call: TRBD2; clone_size: many; j_call: TRBJ2-3; v_call: TRBV5-4
cdr3_aa: CASSQVGLSRGEQFF; cdr3_nt: TGTGCCAGCAGCCAAGTGGGACTTTCACGGGGAGAGCAGTTCTTC; d_call: .; clone_size: few; j_call: TRBJ2-1; v_call: TRBV3-1
cdr3_aa: CASSSSSEGTDTQYF; cdr3_nt: TGTGCCAGCAGCTCCTCTAGTGAGGGCACAGATACGCAGTATTTT; d_call: .; clone_size: .; j_call: TRBJ2-3; v_call: TRBV7-9
cdr3_aa: CASSTWDRGLDNQPQHF; cdr3_nt: TGTGCCAGCAGCACTTGGGACAGGGGTTTGGACAATCAGCCCCAGCATTTT; d_call: TRBD1; clone_size: many; j_call: TRBJ1-5; v_call: TRBV7-8
cdr3_aa: CASSLTMGIGELFF; cdr3_nt: TGTGCCAGCAGCTTAACGATGGGTATCGGGGAGCTGTTTTTT; d_call: .; clone_size: .; j_call: TRBJ2-2; v_call: TRBV7-3
cdr3_aa: CASSSGVPDTQYF; cdr3_nt: TGTGCCAGCAGCTCAGGGGTCCCAGATACGCAGTATTTT; d_call: .; clone_size: many; j_call: TRBJ2-3; v_call: TRBV7-2
cdr3_aa: CASSLGGGIGDTQYF; cdr3_nt: TGTGCCAGCAGCTTAGGCGGGGGCATCGGAGATACGCAGTATTTT; d_call: .; clone_size: .; j_call: TRBJ2-3; v_call: TRBV5-4
cdr3_aa: CASSRDRGNEQFF; cdr3_nt: TGCGCCAGCTCCCGGGACAGGGGTAATGAGCAGTTCTTC; d_call: TRBD1; clone_size: .; j_call: TRBJ2-1; v_call: TRBV4-1